The clone carrying this T cell receptor beta chain was counted a single time. Sequencing was performed with immunoSEQ multiplex PCR; in TCRdb, only in-frame clones are kept and a portion is missing. The sample gives roughly 53,000 clones, 80% to 95% of which show up once; approximately 0.68% is in the top ten. The sample is drawn from a study of T cell changes during pregnancy in multiple sclerosis. The CDR3 runs 20 residues. Trimming took 2 bases from V and 0 from J, leaving 24 bases between them. This TCR was recovered from a female donor with multiple sclerosis, enrolled in a pregnancy study. The gene calls are TRBV23-1 and TRBJ2-3; D remains ambiguous. TRBV23-1 is an ORF, with its function uncertain. The sequenced sample was CD4+ T cells from peripheral blood mononuclear cells, obtained in the third trimester of pregnancy. As DNA, the CDR3 is TGCGCCAGCAGTCAAAGCCATCGATGTTGGCAAGCGCTTAGCACAGATACGCAGTATTTT. This encodes CASSQSHRCWQALSTDTQYF.